The present T cell receptor (beta chain) was sequenced within a study of response to subunit inactivated influenza vaccine. Study results and caveats: The authors put forward the suggestion that each seasonal influenza vaccination may bring in only a limited number of new T cells.

TCRdb redid the calling of the RT-PCR reads with MiXCR, one entry per CDR3 protein. The table lists roughly 630,000 distinct CDR3 sequences, 14% of them singletons, with 7.5% to 9% in the top ten. Trimming removed 7 bases at V and 7 bases at J, with 16 bases between. This CDR3 region has 14 residues. Of note for this clonotype: The antigen remains unidentified.

The chain recombines TRBV12-3 or TRBV12-4 with TRBJ1-4, with D perhaps TRBD1 (6 bases). The sequence was obtained from a man aged 45-65 years who received an inactivated influenza vaccine. Sequencing used PBMCs from blood, obtained less than 15 days before vaccination. The CDR3 DNA follows: TGTGCCAGCAAGGGGGGGCCCGCCCTTGAAAAACTGTTTTTT. Translated: CASKGGPALEKLFF.